A selection of T cell receptor beta chains follows, all from one sample in a study of stem cell transplantation in POMP-related autoinflammatory disease. The data were produced by immunoSEQ multiplex PCR, yet TCRdb's version contains in-frame clones alone and is incomplete. The sample yields roughly 70,000 clones, around 90% seen once. Sequencing was performed on CD4+ T cells from PBMCs, taken after stem cell transplantation. The origin of the receptors is a human patient with POMP-related autoinflammation and immune dysregulation (PRAID). Some T cells may have originated in the graft donor. Each CDR3 is given with its conserved first and last residue. D genes are given only for firm matches. Clone sizes are given selectively: once, few, many, or a class where the clone is expanded.

j_gene | d_gene | len | abundance | v_gene | CDR3aa | CDR3nt
TRBJ1-1 | . | 15 | . | TRBV9 | CASSVAPDPSTEAFF | TGTGCCAGCAGCGTAGCTCCTGACCCATCCACTGAAGCTTTCTTT
TRBJ2-4 | . | 13 | . | TRBV12-5 | CASMGSAKNIQYF | TGTGCTAGTATGGGGTCAGCCAAAAACATTCAGTACTTC
TRBJ2-5 | TRBD1 | 13 | . | TRBV5-5 | CASSFTGEETQYF | TGTGCCAGCAGCTTCACAGGGGAAGAGACCCAGTACTTC
TRBJ1-3 | . | 16 | . | TRBV18 | CASSPLATVSGNTIYF | TGTGCCAGCTCACCACTTGCGACAGTGAGTGGTAACACCATATATTTT
TRBJ2-1 | . | 11 | . | TRBV6-1 | CASSEAHPEFF | TGTGCCAGCAGTGAAGCGCACCCAGAGTTCTTC
TRBJ1-2 | TRBD1 | 15 | . | TRBV27 | CASSAQGAENYGYTF | TGTGCCAGCAGTGCGCAGGGGGCCGAGAACTATGGCTACACCTTC
TRBJ2-5 | . | 15 | . | TRBV5-1 | CASSLGPGVQETQYF | TGCGCCAGCAGCTTGGGGCCAGGGGTCCAAGAGACCCAGTACTTC
TRBJ1-2 | . | 14 | . | TRBV24-1 | CATSDPGQSYGYTF | TGTGCCACCAGTGATCCAGGACAGAGCTATGGCTACACCTTC
TRBJ1-5 | . | 11 | . | TRBV7-8 | CASSLLGPQHF | TGTGCCAGCAGCTTGCTTGGGCCCCAGCATTTT
TRBJ1-5 | . | 15 | . | TRBV7-2 | CASSLAPGWGQPQHF | TGTGCCAGCAGCTTAGCCCCAGGCTGGGGGCAGCCCCAGCATTTT
TRBJ1-2 | . | 13 | . | TRBV28 | CASSTGFSDGYTF | TGTGCCAGCAGCACGGGCTTCAGCGATGGCTACACCTTC
TRBJ1-5 | . | 15 | . | TRBV6-4 | CAIPRAPSGNQPQHF | TGTGCCATCCCAAGGGCCCCATCGGGAAATCAGCCCCAGCATTTT
TRBJ2-5 | . | 15 | . | TRBV7-8 | CASSLAFLVKETQYF | TGTGCCAGCAGCTTAGCGTTTCTCGTGAAGGAGACCCAGTACTTC
TRBJ1-6 | . | 15 | . | TRBV30 | CAWMLTNVRSSPLHF | TGTGCCTGGATGTTAACCAACGTACGGAGTTCACCCCTCCACTTT
TRBJ1-5 | TRBD1 | 17 | . | TRBV28 | CASSFPRTGVLNQPQHF | TGTGCCAGCAGTTTTCCGAGGACAGGAGTTTTGAATCAGCCCCAGCATTTT
TRBJ2-1 | . | 12 | . | TRBV4-1 | CASSQDRVSRFF | TGCGCCAGCAGCCAAGACAGAGTGAGCCGGTTCTTC
TRBJ2-1 | . | 15 | . | TRBV5-1 | CASSLEGSSYNEQFF | TGCGCCAGCAGCTTGGAGGGTAGCTCCTACAATGAGCAGTTCTTC
TRBJ2-5 | . | 15 | . | TRBV5-1 | CASSSRGGFQETQYF | TGCGCCAGCTCGTCCCGGGGCGGGTTCCAAGAGACCCAGTACTTC
TRBJ1-1 | . | 17 | . | TRBV21-1 | CASSLSGYGPMNTEAFF | TGTGCCAGCAGCCTAAGTGGATACGGCCCCATGAACACTGAAGCTTTCTTT
TRBJ1-2 | . | 15 | . | TRBV4-1 | CASSQVTAFNYGYTF | TGCGCCAGCAGCCAAGTAACGGCATTTAACTATGGCTACACCTTC
TRBJ2-3 | . | 13 | . | TRBV6-5 | CASSYGTGDTQYF | TGTGCCAGCAGTTACGGGACTGGAGATACGCAGTATTTT
TRBJ2-7 | . | 13 | once | TRBV27 | CASSLTPVSEQYF | TGTGCCAGCAGTCTCACACCCGTTTCCGAGCAGTACTTC
TRBJ2-3 | TRBD2 | 16 | . | TRBV6-2/TRBV6-3 | CASSDGTSAYTDTQYF | TGTGCCAGCAGCGACGGGACTAGCGCATACACAGATACGCAGTATTTT
TRBJ2-1 | . | 16 | once | TRBV7-9 | CASSLVAGFSYNEQFF | TGTGCCAGCAGCTTAGTCGCGGGGTTCTCCTACAATGAGCAGTTCTTC
TRBJ1-2 | . | 16 | . | TRBV28 | CASSLSENRGSYGYTF | TGTGCCAGCAGTTTATCGGAAAACCGGGGGTCGTATGGCTACACCTTC
TRBJ1-1 | . | 13 | . | TRBV5-1 | CASKDSRGTEAFF | TGCGCCAGCAAAGACAGCCGAGGCACTGAAGCTTTCTTT
TRBJ1-4 | TRBD1 | 12 | few | TRBV10-1 | CASSPDRGQLFF | TGCGCCAGCAGCCCCGACAGGGGGCAACTGTTTTTT
TRBJ1-4 | . | 14 | . | TRBV7-8 | CASSFTETNEKLFF | TGTGCCAGCAGCTTTACCGAAACTAATGAAAAACTGTTTTTT
TRBJ2-3 | TRBD2 | 15 | . | TRBV5-1 | CASSLLAGGTDTQYF | TGCGCCAGCAGCTTACTAGCGGGGGGGACAGATACGCAGTATTTT
TRBJ2-7 | . | 13 | . | TRBV30 | CAWSKDLAYEQYF | TGTGCCTGGAGTAAGGACCTGGCCTACGAGCAGTACTTC
TRBJ1-1 | . | 14 | once | TRBV6-6 | CASSPPQRLTGAFF | TGTGCCAGCAGCCCCCCCCAAAGGCTCACTGGCGCTTTCTTT
TRBJ2-1 | TRBD1 | 14 | . | TRBV5-1 | CASSPQGAQNEQFF | TGCGCCAGCAGTCCGCAGGGGGCGCAAAATGAGCAGTTCTTC
TRBJ1-2 | . | 14 | . | TRBV27 | CASSFGYGNYGYTF | TGTGCCAGCAGTTTTGGGTACGGAAACTATGGCTACACCTTC
TRBJ1-5 | . | 15 | . | TRBV7-9 | CASSPTGSSNQPQHF | TGTGCCAGCAGCCCTACAGGGTCTAGCAATCAGCCCCAGCATTTT
TRBJ2-7 | . | 15 | . | TRBV7-5 | CARRDLPGLHYEQYF | TGTGCCAGACGTGACCTACCGGGACTCCACTACGAGCAGTACTTC
TRBJ2-1 | TRBD2 | 18 | few | TRBV4-2 | CASSLGLAGLQSYNEQFF | TGTGCCAGCAGCCTTGGGCTAGCGGGACTTCAATCCTACAATGAGCAGTTCTTC